This is a list of T cell receptor beta chains from one sample in a study of cytomegalovirus exposure and HLA in healthy donors. Data came from immunoSEQ multiplex PCR; TCRdb stores just in-frame clones and leaves some out. The table gives 150,000 or so clones; the top ten clones make up 1.5% to 2% of it. Sequencing was carried out using PBMCs. The receptors originated from a woman aged 45 to 65 in good health and CMV-seronegative. The CDR3 runs from the conserved cysteine through the conserved F or W. Each record gives: J gene, D gene, V gene, CDR3 DNA, CDR3 protein. D genes are given only for firm matches.

TRBJ1-4	-	TRBV4-1	TGCGCCAGCAGCCTACTCGGAGGGGAAAAACTGTTTTTT	CASSLLGGEKLFF
TRBJ2-3	-	TRBV7-2	TGTGCCAGCAGCTTAGATGGTACAACAGATACGCAGTATTTT	CASSLDGTTDTQYF
TRBJ1-2	-	TRBV4-1	TGCGCCAGCAGCCAAGATCGGAACTATGGCTACACCTTC	CASSQDRNYGYTF
TRBJ2-2	TRBD2	TRBV10-3	TGTGCCTCGCGGGGGGCCTTGAACACCGGGGAGCTGTTTTTT	CASRGALNTGELFF
TRBJ2-7	TRBD2	TRBV19	TGTGCCAGTAGTATGCAACTAGCGGTCCATGGCGAGCAGTACTTC	CASSMQLAVHGEQYF
TRBJ1-5	-	TRBV19	TGTGCCAGTAGGGCAGACTATAGATTTAATCAGCCCCAGCATTTT	CASRADYRFNQPQHF
TRBJ1-2	-	TRBV7-2	TGTGCCAGCAGCTTCCTGTATGGCTACACCTTC	CASSFLYGYTF
TRBJ2-7	-	TRBV5-1	TGCGCCAGCAGCCCGGACGGAGGGAAGGAGCAGTACTTC	CASSPDGGKEQYF
TRBJ2-1	-	TRBV20-1	TGCAGCCCCGGGACTCACAATGAGCAGTTCTTC	CSPGTHNEQFF
TRBJ1-1	-	TRBV6-1	TGTGCCAGCAGTGAAGACCAGAATACTGAAGCTTTCTTT	CASSEDQNTEAFF
TRBJ2-1	-	TRBV1	TGCACCAGCAGCCGTCGCAAGGAATTGGGTACTACATATGAGCAGTTCTTC	CTSSRRKELGTTYEQFF
TRBJ1-1	-	TRBV7-2	TGTGCCAGCAGCTTTCGGGGGGGCACTGAAGCTTTCTTT	CASSFRGGTEAFF
TRBJ2-1	TRBD2	TRBV30	TGTGCCTGGAGACCCCCAGCGGGGGGGAATGAGCAGTTCTTC	CAWRPPAGGNEQFF
TRBJ2-2	-	TRBV27	TGTGCCAGCAGTTTATCTCTGGCAGGGTACCCGAACACCGGGGAGCTGTTTTTT	CASSLSLAGYPNTGELFF
TRBJ1-1	-	TRBV2	TGTGCCAGCAGTGACGTGATAGGGGGCACTGAAGCTTTCTTT	CASSDVIGGTEAFF
TRBJ1-2	TRBD1	TRBV6-1	TGTGCCAGCAGTGAATCCTATCCCGGGACAGGGGGCGTCTATGGCTACACCTTC	CASSESYPGTGGVYGYTF
TRBJ1-5	-	TRBV28	TGTGCCAGCATTAATGACAAGCTCAATCAGCCCCAGCATTTT	CASINDKLNQPQHF
TRBJ2-1	-	TRBV9	TGTGCCAGCAGCGTAGCTACAGCTTTATCCTACAATGAGCAGTTCTTC	CASSVATALSYNEQFF
TRBJ1-1	TRBD1	TRBV30	TGTGCCTGCAGAGGGACAGGCCACACTGAAGCTTTCTTT	CACRGTGHTEAFF
TRBJ1-1	TRBD1	TRBV4-2	TGTGCCAGCAGCCAAGATCAGGTTGGTACAGGGGGAATGAACACTGAAGCTTTCTTT	CASSQDQVGTGGMNTEAFF
TRBJ2-5	-	TRBV28	TGTGCCAGCAGTCCTCAGGACAGCCGGTGGGCGACCCAGTACTTC	CASSPQDSRWATQYF
TRBJ2-5	TRBD1	TRBV4-1	TGCGCCAGCAGCCACCCTATTTGGACAGGGGCGAGAGAGACCCAGTACTTC	CASSHPIWTGARETQYF
TRBJ1-1	-	TRBV19	TGTGCCAGTAGTACCGACAGGCACGAAGCTTTCTTT	CASSTDRHEAFF
TRBJ1-2	-	TRBV18	TGTGCCAGCTCGGAACGGAGCTATGGCTACACCTTC	CASSERSYGYTF
TRBJ2-7	-	TRBV7-2	TGTGCCAGCAGCCGGGACTCCGGAGGGTACGAGCAGTACTTC	CASSRDSGGYEQYF
TRBJ2-7	TRBD1	TRBV7-9	TGTGCCAGCAGCTTATTAAGCGGGACAGGGGACGAGCAGTACTTC	CASSLLSGTGDEQYF
TRBJ2-1	-	TRBV7-2	TGTGCCAGCAGCTTATTGGGGGCGCGGGACAATGAGCAGTTCTTC	CASSLLGARDNEQFF
TRBJ2-7	TRBD1	TRBV28	TGTGCCAGCAGTCCCGCTTTCGGGACAGGGCTGGACGAGCAGTACTTC	CASSPAFGTGLDEQYF
TRBJ1-2	TRBD1	TRBV27	TGTGCCAGCAGTCCCCTTGGGTCAGGGGGCAATGGCTACACCTTC	CASSPLGSGGNGYTF
TRBJ2-3	TRBD2	TRBV29-1	TGCAGCGTCCGACTAGCGGGGGGCGCAGATACGCAGTATTTT	CSVRLAGGADTQYF
TRBJ1-1	-	TRBV4-2	TGTGCCAGCAGCCAAAACTCAGGGGTAGGAAACACTGAAGCTTTCTTT	CASSQNSGVGNTEAFF
TRBJ1-2	-	TRBV30	TGTGCCAAAAACCGGGGATCAGCTAACTATGGCTACACCTTC	CAKNRGSANYGYTF
TRBJ2-5	TRBD2	TRBV2	TGTGCCAGCAATCCGACTAGCGGGAGGGAGACCCAGTACTTC	CASNPTSGRETQYF
TRBJ2-7	TRBD2	TRBV6-6	TGTGCCAGCAGTTACTCCAAAGCGGGGAGCTCCTACGAGCAGTACTTC	CASSYSKAGSSYEQYF
TRBJ2-7	-	TRBV5-4	TGTGCCAGCAGCTCCCCGACTAGGTCAGTCCACGAGCAGTACTTC	CASSSPTRSVHEQYF
TRBJ1-1	-	TRBV19	TGTGCCAGTAGTATAGGGGACATAGAAGCTTTCTTT	CASSIGDIEAFF
TRBJ2-7	-	TRBV6-1	TGTGCCAGCAGTGGACCTCTCAGGGGTACCACCCCAATCTCTGACGAGCAGTACTTC	CASSGPLRGTTPISDEQYF
TRBJ1-3	-	TRBV6-5	TGTGCCAGCAGTTACTCGGAGGGTTCTGGAAACACCATATATTTT	CASSYSEGSGNTIYF
TRBJ2-7	-	TRBV18	TGTGCCAGCTCACCACTGCAGGGGCCCTACGAGCAGTACTTC	CASSPLQGPYEQYF
TRBJ1-2	TRBD1	TRBV20-1	TGCAGTGCAAGGACAGGGAACGGCTACACCTTC	CSARTGNGYTF
TRBJ2-3	TRBD2	TRBV5-1	TGCGCCAGCAGCTACGGGACTAGCGGGAGCACAGATACGCAGTATTTT	CASSYGTSGSTDTQYF
TRBJ1-2	-	TRBV7-9	TGTGCCAGCAGCTTAGAGGCAGGGCGTGGAAGCTACACCTTC	CASSLEAGRGSYTF
TRBJ1-4	TRBD1	TRBV14	TGTGCCAGCAGCCAAGTTGGGACAGCAACTAATGAAAAACTGTTTTTT	CASSQVGTATNEKLFF
TRBJ1-2	-	TRBV13	TGTGCCAGCAGCTTAGAGGCCGGCAGGGAGGGCCCAAACTATGGCTACACCTTC	CASSLEAGREGPNYGYTF
TRBJ2-7	TRBD1	TRBV10-3	TGTGCCATCAGACAGGGGAATGACGAGCAGTACTTC	CAIRQGNDEQYF
TRBJ2-3	-	TRBV29-1	TGCAGCGTTTTGGGCGGGCCAGATACGCAGTATTTT	CSVLGGPDTQYF
TRBJ2-7	TRBD1	TRBV11-3	TGTGCCAGCAGCTCAACCAGACAGGGAGAGCAGTACTTC	CASSSTRQGEQYF
TRBJ2-5	-	TRBV18	TGTGCCAGCTCACGCCTTCAAATCCGGGACTCAAAAGAGACCCAGTACTTC	CASSRLQIRDSKETQYF
TRBJ2-2	TRBD1	TRBV28	TGTGCCAGCACCACCATCGGACAGGGGATTAACGGGGAGCTGTTTTTT	CASTTIGQGINGELFF
TRBJ2-7	-	TRBV6-5	TGTGCCAGCAGCCAGAATTTCTACGAGCAGTACTTC	CASSQNFYEQYF
TRBJ2-5	TRBD2	TRBV5-1	TGCGCCAGCAGCCCGACTAGCGGGAGAGGAATTGGAGAGACCCAGTACTTC	CASSPTSGRGIGETQYF